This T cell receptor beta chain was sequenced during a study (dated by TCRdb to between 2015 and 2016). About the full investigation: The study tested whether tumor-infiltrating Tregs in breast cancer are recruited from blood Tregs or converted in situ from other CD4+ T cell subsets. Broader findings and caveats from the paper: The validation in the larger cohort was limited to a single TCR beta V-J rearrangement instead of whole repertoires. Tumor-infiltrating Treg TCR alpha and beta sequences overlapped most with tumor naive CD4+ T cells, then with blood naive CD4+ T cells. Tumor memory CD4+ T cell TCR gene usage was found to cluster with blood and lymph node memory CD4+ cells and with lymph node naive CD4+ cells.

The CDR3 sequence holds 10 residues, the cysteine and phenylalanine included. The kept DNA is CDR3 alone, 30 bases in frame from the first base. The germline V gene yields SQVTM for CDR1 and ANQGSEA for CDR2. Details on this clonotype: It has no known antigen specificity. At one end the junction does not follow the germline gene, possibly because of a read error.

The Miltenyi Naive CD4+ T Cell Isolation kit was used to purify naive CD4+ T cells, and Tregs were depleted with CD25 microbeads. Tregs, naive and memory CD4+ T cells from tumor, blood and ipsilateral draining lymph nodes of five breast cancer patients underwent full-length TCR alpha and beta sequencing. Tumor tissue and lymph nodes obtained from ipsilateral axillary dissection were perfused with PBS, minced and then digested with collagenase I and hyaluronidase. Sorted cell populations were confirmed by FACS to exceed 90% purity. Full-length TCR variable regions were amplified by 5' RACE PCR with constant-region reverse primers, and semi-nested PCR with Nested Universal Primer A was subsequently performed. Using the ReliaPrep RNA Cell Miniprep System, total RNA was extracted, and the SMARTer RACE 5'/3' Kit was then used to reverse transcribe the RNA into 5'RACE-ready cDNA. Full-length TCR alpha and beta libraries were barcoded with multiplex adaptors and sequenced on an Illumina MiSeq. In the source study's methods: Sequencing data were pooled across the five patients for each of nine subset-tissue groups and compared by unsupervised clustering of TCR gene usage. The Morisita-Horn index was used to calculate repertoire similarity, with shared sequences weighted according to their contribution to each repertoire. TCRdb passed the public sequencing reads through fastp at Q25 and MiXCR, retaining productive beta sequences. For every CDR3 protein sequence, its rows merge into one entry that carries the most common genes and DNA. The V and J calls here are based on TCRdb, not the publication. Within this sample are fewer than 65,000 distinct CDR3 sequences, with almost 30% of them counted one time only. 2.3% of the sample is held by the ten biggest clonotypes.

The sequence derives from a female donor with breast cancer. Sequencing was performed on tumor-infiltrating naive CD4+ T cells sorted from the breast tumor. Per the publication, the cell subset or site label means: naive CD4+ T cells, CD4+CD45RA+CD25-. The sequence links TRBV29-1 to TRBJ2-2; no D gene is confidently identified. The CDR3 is CSVYTEELFF. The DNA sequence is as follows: TGCAGCGTATACACCGAGGAGCTGTTTTTT.